This TCR beta chain emerged from a study of blood T cell repertoires in COVID-19. The V end lost 1 base, the J end lost 4 bases, and 17 bases lay between the germline ends. This CDR3 spans 16 amino acids. Germline V gene lookup returns CDR1 LGHDT and CDR2 YNNKEL (reference sequence). All enrollees were about 18 to 89 years old and from about two dozen US areas. Recovery meant two consecutive negative NP/OP PCR tests, professional clearance, or resolved symptoms. Per the original methods: The assay estimated nucleated cells by amplifying reference gene primers. Sequencing was performed with immunoSEQ multiplex PCR; in TCRdb, only in-frame clones are kept and a portion is missing. The D gene and trimming were derived from the DNA, and the V and J assignments and clone size from that table. The sample holds about 300,000 clones, 85% seen once.

This clonotype was obtained from a woman between 50 and 59 years old who had recovered from COVID-19. Sequencing input: PBMCs or T cells enriched from blood (not recorded which). The V and J genes are TRBV3-1 (or the pseudogene TRBV3-2) and TRBJ2-7; the D gene is possibly TRBD1 (6 bases). The CDR3 loop reads CASSQGQAVLGYEQYF. The CDR3 coding sequence is TGTGCCAGCAGCCAAGGACAGGCCGTCCTAGGATACGAGCAGTACTTC.